The 9 T cell receptor beta chains below come from one sample, sequenced in a study of T-cell reconstitution after alpha-beta-depleted transplantation in children. Unique molecular identifiers were incorporated during preparation of the TCRbeta library. From the PCR reads, TCRdb called clonotypes with MiXCR, one entry per CDR3 protein. The sample carries about 280,000 distinct CDR3 sequences, around 10% recorded once. Here the sequenced sample was peripheral blood, taken 180 days after TCRalphabeta/CD19-depleted stem cell transplant. The origin of the receptors is a male patient aged 2-15 years who had a stem cell transplant for chronic granulomatous disease, so the T cells may come from the graft donor.

Many counts were recorded for this clonotype. The rearrangement uses TRBV5-1 and TRBJ2-7, with D tentatively TRBD1 (6 bases). Germline V gives CDR1 SGHRS, CDR2 YFSETQ. Trimming stripped 2 bases from V and 5 bases from J, with 17 bases between. The CDR3 length is 15 residues. The CDR3 reads CASSLIWGPRDEQYF. The CDR3 nucleotides are TGCGCCAGCAGCTTAATTTGGGGGCCCCGCGACGAGCAGTACTTC.

This clonotype was picked up many times. This CDR3 reads CASSLFRQNTGELFF. The CDR3 coding sequence is TGTGCCAGCAGCCTCTTTCGACAGAACACCGGGGAGCTGTTTTTT. This chain uses TRBV7-2 with TRBJ2-2; D is undetermined. The germline CDR1 and CDR2 sequences are SGHTA and FQGNSA. The CDR3 spans 15 residues. Trimming pared 5 bases from V and 1 base from J, leaving 11 bases between.

This clonotype was seen ten or more times. The chain employs TRBV7-9 and TRBJ1-2, with D unresolved. Between the trimmed V and J ends, which lost 2 bases and 7 bases, there was a span of 11 bases. The CDR3 is 13 amino acids. CDR1 SEHNR and CDR2 FQNEAQ come from the germline V gene (reference sequence). The CDR3 spells CASSLLSGFGYTF. CDR3 DNA: TGTGCCAGCAGCTTATTATCGGGTTTTGGCTACACCTTC.

The table lists this clonotype with many counts. The J gene is TRBJ2-3, the V gene TRBV6-5; TRBD2 matches 12 bases. The V and J ends lost 4 bases and 0 bases, in that order; junction bases with no gene match: 5. This CDR3 has 17 residues. Per germline, CDR1 MNHEY and CDR2 SVGAGI. The CDR3 sequence is CASSSLAGGDSTDTQYF. The CDR3 DNA sequence: TGTGCCAGCAGTTCTCTAGCGGGGGGGGACAGCACAGATACGCAGTATTTT.

This clonotype was counted at least ten times. The chain is built from TRBV20-1 and TRBJ1-5, with D unresolved. This CDR3 has 13 residues. V dropped 0 bases and J dropped 7 bases, with 10 bases sitting between them. CDR1 and CDR2 from the germline V gene are DFQATT and SNEGSKA (reference sequence). The CDR3 sequence is CSARDPSKQPQHF. Here the CDR3 DNA reads TGCAGTGCTAGAGATCCCTCAAAGCAGCCCCAGCATTTT.

This clonotype was counted between two and nine times. This chain connects TRBV30 to TRBJ2-1; 11 bases line up with TRBD1. Germline CDR1 reads GTSNPN; CDR2 reads SVGIG (reference sequence). Unmatched junction bases numbered 13, after V lost 3 bases and J lost 6 bases. The CDR3 contains 17 residues. The CDR3 coding sequence is TGTGCCTGGAGCGACCTGATAGGGACAGGGGGGCCCAATGAGCAGTTCTTC. Protein sequence: CAWSDLIGTGGPNEQFF. The entire variable domain, with the rest obtained from reference TRBV30 and TRBJ2-1, is as follows: SQTIHQWPATLVQPVGSPLSLECTVEGTSNPNLYWYRQAAGRGLQLLFYSVGIGQISSEVPQNLSASRPQDRQFILSSKKLLLSDSGFYLCAWSDLIGTGGPNEQFFGPGTRLTVL.

This clonotype was seen repeatedly, ten times or more. The chain joins TRBV5-5 to TRBJ2-2; TRBD1 agrees at 8 bases. This CDR3 has 15 residues. The V and J ends lost 4 bases and 5 bases, in that order; junction bases with no gene match: 7. Germline V gene lookup returns CDR1 SGHKS and CDR2 YYEKEE (reference sequence). CDR3 amino acids: CASSQGQGSTGELFF. In nucleotides, the CDR3 is TGTGCCAGCAGCCAAGGACAGGGTTCGACCGGGGAGCTGTTTTTT. Full variable domain (rest looked up from reference TRBV5-5 and TRBJ2-2): DAGVTQSPTHLIKTRGQQVTLRCSPISGHKSVSWYQQVLGQGPQFIFQYYEKEERGRGNFPDRFSARQFPNYSSELNVNALLLGDSALYLCASSQGQGSTGELFFGEGSRLTVL.

This clonotype was counted at least ten times. V and J are TRBV20-1 and TRBJ2-2; 7 nucleotides match TRBD2. After removal of 2 bases from V and 7 bases from J, the junction contained 7 bases not matched to a gene. The CDR3 is made up of 14 amino acids. The germline CDR1 and CDR2 sequences are DFQATT and SNEGSKA (reference sequence). The DNA for the CDR3 is TGCAGTGCTAGACCACATGGGGGGGACGGGGAGCTGTTTTTT. This gives the protein CSARPHGGDGELFF.

This clonotype came up many times. This sequence joins TRBV24-1 and TRBJ1-2, with TRBD1 as a possible D gene (5 bases). The CDR3 sequence is 13 residues long. Trimming removed 9 bases at V and 2 bases at J, with 12 bases between. Germline values: CDR1 KGHDR, CDR2 SFDVKD. DNA for the CDR3: TGTGCCACCTCCTTCGGGGGGAACTATGGCTACACCTTC. This codes for CATSFGGNYGYTF.